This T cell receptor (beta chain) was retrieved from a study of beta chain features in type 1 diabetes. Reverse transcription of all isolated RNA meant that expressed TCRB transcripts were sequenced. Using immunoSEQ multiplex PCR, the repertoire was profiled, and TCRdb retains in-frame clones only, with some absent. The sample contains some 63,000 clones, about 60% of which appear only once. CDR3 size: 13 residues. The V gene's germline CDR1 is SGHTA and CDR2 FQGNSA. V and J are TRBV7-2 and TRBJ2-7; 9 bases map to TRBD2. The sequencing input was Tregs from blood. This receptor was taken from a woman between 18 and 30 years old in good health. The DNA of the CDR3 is TGTGCAATCGGGCGGGGGGGGCTGGGAGAGCAGTACTTC. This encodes CAIGRGGLGEQYF.